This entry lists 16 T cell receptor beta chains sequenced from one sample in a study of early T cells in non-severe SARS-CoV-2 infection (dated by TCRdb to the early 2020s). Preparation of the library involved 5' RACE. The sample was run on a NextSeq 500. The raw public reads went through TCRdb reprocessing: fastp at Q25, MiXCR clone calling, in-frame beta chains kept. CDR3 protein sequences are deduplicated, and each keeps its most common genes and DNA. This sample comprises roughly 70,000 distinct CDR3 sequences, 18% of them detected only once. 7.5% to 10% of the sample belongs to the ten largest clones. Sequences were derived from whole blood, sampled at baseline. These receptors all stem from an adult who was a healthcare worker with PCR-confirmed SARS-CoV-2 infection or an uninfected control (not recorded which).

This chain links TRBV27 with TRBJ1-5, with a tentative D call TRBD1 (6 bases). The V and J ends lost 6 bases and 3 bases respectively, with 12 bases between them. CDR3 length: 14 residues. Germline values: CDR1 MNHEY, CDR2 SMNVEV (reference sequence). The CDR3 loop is CASSTGQNNQPQHF. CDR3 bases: TGTGCCAGCAGCACTGGACAGAACAATCAGCCCCAGCATTTT.

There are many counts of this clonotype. CDR3 in amino acids: CASSELRGTAQETQYF. The CDR3 DNA sequence: TGTGCCAGCAGTGAATTACGTGGGACAGCCCAAGAGACCCAGTACTTC. The chain links TRBV27 to TRBJ2-5; 7 bases agree with TRBD1. V gave up 5 bases and J gave up 1 base; unmatched junction bases: 10. The CDR3 totals 16 residues. The germline gives CDR1 MNHEY, CDR2 SMNVEV (reference sequence).

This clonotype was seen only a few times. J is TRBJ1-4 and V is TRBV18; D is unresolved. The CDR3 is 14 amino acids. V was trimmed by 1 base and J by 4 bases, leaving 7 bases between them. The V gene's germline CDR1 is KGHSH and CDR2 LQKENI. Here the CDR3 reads CASSPRQDNEKLFF. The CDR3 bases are TGTGCCAGCTCACCACGGCAGGATAATGAAAAACTGTTTTTT.

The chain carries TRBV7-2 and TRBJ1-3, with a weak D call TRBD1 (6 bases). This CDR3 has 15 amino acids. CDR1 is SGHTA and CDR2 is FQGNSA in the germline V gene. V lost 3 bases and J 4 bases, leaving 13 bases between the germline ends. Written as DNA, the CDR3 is TGTGCCAGCAGCTTCTCGGCAGGGGAAGGAAACACCATATATTTT. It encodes CASSFSAGEGNTIYF.

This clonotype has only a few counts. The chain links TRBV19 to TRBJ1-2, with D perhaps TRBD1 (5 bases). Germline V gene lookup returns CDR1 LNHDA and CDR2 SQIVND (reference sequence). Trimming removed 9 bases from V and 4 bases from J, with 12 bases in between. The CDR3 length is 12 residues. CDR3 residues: CASSRVPYGYTF. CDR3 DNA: TGTGCCAGCTCCAGGGTCCCCTATGGCTACACCTTC.

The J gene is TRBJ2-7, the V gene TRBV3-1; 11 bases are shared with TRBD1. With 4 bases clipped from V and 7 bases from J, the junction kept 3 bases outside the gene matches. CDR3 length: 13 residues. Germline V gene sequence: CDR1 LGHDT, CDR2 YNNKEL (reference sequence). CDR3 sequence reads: CASSRWDRGEQYF. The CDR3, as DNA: TGTGCCAGCAGCCGATGGGACAGGGGGGAGCAGTACTTC.

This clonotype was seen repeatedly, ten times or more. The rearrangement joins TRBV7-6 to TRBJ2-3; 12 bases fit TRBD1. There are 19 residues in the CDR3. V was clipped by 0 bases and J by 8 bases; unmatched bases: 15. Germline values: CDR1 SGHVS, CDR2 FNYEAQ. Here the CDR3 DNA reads TGTGCCAGCAGCTTAGCCGGGACAGGGGGCTCCGGACTGCAGGGTACGCAGTATTTT. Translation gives CASSLAGTGGSGLQGTQYF.

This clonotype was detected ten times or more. The CDR3 nucleotides are TGTGCCAGCGGGGGACGCCTGAGCTCCTACGAGCAGTACTTC. It is translated as CASGGRLSSYEQYF. The V and J genes are TRBV27 and TRBJ2-7; D possibly uses TRBD1 or TRBD2 (5 bases each). V was clipped by 8 bases and J by 0 bases, with 14 bases between them. This CDR3 comprises 14 residues. Germline CDR1 reads MNHEY; CDR2 reads SMNVEV (reference sequence).

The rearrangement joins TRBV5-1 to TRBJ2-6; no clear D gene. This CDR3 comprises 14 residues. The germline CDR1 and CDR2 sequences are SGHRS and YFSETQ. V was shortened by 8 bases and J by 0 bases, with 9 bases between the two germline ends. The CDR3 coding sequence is TGCGCCAGTATGAGTAGCTCTGGGGCCAACGTCCTGACTTTC. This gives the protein CASMSSSGANVLTF.

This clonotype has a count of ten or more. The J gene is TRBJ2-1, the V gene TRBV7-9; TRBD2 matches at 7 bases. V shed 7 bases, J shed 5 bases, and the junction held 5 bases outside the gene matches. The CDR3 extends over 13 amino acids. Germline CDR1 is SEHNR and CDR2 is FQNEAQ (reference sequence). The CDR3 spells CASNYRGDNEQFF. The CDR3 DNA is TGTGCCAGCAATTACCGGGGGGACAATGAGCAGTTCTTC.

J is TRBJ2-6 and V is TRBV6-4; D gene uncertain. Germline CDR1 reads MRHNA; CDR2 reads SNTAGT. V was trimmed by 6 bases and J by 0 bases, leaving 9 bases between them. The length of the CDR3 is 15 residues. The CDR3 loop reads CASRSDGSGANVLTF. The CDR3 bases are TGTGCCAGCAGAAGTGACGGCTCTGGGGCCAACGTCCTGACTTTC.

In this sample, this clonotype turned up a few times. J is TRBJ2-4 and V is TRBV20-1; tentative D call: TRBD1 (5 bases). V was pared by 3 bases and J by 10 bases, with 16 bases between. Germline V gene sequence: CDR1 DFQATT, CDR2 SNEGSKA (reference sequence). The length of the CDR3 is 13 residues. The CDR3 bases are TGCAGTGCTAGCGCGAGACCACAGGCAATTCAGTACTTC. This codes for CSASARPQAIQYF.

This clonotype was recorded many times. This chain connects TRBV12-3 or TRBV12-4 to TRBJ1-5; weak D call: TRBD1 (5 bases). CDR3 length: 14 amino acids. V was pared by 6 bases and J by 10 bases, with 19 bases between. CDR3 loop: CASRGDSAAGPQHF. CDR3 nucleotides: TGTGCCAGCAGGGGAGACAGCGCCGCGGGTCCCCAGCATTTT.

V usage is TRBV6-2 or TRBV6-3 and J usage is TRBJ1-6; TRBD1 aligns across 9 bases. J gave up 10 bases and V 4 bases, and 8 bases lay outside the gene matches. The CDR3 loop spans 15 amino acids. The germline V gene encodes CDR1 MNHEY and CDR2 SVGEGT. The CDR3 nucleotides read TGTGCCAGCAGTTCTTGGACAGGGGTCGACTCACCCCTCCACTTT. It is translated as CASSSWTGVDSPLHF.

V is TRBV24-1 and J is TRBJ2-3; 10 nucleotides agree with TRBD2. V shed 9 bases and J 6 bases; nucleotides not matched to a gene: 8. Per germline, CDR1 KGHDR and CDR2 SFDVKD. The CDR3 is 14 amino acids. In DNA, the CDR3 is TGTGCCACCGGTATAGCGGGGGGCGGGGATACGCAGTATTTT. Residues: CATGIAGGGDTQYF.

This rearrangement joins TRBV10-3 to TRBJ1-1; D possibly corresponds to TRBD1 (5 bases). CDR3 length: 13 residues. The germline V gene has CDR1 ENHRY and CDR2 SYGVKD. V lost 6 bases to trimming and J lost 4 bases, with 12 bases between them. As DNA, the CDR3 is TGTGCCATCAGCGGGACTTCGGGCACTGAAGCTTTCTTT. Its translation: CAISGTSGTEAFF.